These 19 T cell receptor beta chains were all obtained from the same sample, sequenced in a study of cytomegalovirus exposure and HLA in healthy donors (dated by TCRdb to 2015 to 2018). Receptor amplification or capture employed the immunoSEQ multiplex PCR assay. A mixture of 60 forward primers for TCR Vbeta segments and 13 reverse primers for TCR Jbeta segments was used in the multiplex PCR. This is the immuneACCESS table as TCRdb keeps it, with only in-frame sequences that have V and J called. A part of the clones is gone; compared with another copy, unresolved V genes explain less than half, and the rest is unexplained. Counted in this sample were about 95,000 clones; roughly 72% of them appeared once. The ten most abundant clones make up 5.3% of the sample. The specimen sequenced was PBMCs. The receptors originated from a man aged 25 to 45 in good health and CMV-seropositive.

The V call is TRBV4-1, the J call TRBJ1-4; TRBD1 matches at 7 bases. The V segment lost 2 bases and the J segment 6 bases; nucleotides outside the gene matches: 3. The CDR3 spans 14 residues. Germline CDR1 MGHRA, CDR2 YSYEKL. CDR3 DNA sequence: TGCGCCAGCAGCCAAAGGGGGCCGGATGAAAAACTGTTTTTT. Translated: CASSQRGPDEKLFF.

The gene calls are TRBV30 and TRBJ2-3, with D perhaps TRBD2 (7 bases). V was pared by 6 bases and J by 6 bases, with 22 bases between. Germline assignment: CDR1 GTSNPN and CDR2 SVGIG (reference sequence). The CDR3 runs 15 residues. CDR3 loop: CACLAGAEGMDTQYF. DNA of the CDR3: TGTGCCTGTCTCGCGGGGGCAGAGGGAATGGATACGCAGTATTTT.

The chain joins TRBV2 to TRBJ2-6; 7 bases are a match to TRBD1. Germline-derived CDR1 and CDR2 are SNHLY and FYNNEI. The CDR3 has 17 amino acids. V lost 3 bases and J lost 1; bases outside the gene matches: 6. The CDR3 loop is CASSERGRGSGANVLTF. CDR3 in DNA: TGTGCCAGCAGTGAGAGGGGGCGAGGTTCTGGGGCCAACGTCCTGACTTTC. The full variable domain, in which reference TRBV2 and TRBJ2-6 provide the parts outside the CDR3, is EPEVTQTPSHQVTQMGQEVILRCVPISNHLYFYWYRQILGQKVEFLVSFYNNEISEKSEIFDDQFSVERPDGSNFTLKIRSTKLEDSAMYFCASSERGRGSGANVLTFGAGSRLTVL.

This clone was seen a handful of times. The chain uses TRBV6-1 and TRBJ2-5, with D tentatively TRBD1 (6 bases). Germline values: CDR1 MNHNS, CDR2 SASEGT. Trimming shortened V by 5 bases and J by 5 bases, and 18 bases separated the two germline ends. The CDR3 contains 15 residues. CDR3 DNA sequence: TGTGCCAGCAGTTTTTGGCAGGGACAACGGGAGACCCAGTACTTC. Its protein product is CASSFWQGQRETQYF.

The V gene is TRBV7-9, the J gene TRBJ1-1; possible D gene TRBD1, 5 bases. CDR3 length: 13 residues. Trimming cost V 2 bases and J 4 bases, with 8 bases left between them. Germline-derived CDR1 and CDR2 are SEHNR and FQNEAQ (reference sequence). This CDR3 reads CASSLQGGTEAFF. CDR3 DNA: TGTGCCAGCAGCTTACAGGGCGGCACTGAAGCTTTCTTT. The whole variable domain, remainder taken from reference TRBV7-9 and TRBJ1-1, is DTGVSQNPRHKITKRGQNVTFRCDPISEHNRLYWYRQTLGQGPEFLTYFQNEAQLEKSRLLSDRFSAERPKGSFSTLEIQRTEQGDSAMYLCASSLQGGTEAFFGQGTRLTVV.

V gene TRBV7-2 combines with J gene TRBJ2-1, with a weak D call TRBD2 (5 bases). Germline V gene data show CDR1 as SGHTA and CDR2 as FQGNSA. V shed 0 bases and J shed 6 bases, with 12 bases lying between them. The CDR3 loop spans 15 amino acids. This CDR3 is CASSLALSSSNEQFF. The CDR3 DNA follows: TGTGCCAGCAGCTTAGCACTCTCTAGCAGCAATGAGCAGTTCTTC.

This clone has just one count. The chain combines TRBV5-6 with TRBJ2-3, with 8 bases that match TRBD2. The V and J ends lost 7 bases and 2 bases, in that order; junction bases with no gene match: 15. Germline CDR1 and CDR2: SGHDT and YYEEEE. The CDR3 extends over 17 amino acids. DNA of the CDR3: TGTGCCAGCTTCCCGCTATTGACTAGCGCACACACAGATACGCAGTATTTT. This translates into CASFPLLTSAHTDTQYF.

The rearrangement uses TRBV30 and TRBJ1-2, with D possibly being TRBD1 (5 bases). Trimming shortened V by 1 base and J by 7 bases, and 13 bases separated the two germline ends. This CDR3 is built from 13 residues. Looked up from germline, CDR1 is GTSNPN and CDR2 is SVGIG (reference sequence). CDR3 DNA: TGTGCCTGGAGTGCTATAGGGGAAGCTGGCTACACCTTC. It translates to CAWSAIGEAGYTF.

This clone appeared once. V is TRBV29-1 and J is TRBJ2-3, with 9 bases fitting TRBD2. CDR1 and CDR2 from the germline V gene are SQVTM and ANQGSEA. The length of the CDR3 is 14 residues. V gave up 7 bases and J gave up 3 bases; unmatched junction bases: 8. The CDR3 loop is CSGRLAEGTDTQYF. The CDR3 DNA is TGCAGCGGACGACTAGCGGAGGGAACAGATACGCAGTATTTT.

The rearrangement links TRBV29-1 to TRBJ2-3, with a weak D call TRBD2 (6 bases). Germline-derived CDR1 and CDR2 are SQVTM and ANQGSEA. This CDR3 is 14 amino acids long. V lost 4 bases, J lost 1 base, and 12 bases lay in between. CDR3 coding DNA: TGCAGCGTTGCGGCGGGGTGGGGCACAGATACGCAGTATTTT. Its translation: CSVAAGWGTDTQYF.

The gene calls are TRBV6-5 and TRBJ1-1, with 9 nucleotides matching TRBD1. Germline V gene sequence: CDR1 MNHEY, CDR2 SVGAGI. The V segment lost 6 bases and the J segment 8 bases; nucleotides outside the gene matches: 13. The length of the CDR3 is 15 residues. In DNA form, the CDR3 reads TGTGCCAGCAGCTCCCAGGACAGGGGATATCGGGAAGCTTTCTTT. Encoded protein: CASSSQDRGYREAFF.

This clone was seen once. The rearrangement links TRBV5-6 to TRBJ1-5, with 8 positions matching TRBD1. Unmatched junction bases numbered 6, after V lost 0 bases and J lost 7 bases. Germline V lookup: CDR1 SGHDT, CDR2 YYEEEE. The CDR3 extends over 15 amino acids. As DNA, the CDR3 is TGTGCCAGCAGCTTGGGGACAGGGTTGGGGCAGCCCCAGCATTTT. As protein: CASSLGTGLGQPQHF.

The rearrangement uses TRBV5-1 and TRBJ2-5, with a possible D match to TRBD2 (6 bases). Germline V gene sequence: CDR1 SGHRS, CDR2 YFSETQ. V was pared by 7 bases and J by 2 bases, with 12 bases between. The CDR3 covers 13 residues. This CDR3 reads CASGPGGQETQYF. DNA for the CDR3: TGCGCCAGCGGACCCGGAGGGCAAGAGACCCAGTACTTC.

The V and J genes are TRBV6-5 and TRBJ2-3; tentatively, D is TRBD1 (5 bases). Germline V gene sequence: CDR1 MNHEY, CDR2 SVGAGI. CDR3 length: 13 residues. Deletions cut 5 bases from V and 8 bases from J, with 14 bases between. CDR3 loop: CASSPTGVGTQYF. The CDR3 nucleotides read TGTGCCAGCAGTCCAACAGGAGTGGGTACGCAGTATTTT.

The CDR3 loop is CASSLEDRATYEQYF. DNA for the CDR3: TGTGCCAGCAGCTTAGAGGACAGGGCGACCTACGAGCAGTACTTC. This rearrangement joins TRBV7-2 to TRBJ2-7; 8 positions agree with TRBD1. J gave up 2 bases and V 1 base, and 4 bases lay outside the gene matches. The CDR3 length is 15 residues. Germline values: CDR1 SGHTA, CDR2 FQGNSA.

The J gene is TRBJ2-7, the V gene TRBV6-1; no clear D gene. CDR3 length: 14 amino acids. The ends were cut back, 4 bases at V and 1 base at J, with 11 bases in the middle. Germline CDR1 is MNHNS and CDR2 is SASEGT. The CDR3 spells CASSAGWASYEQYF. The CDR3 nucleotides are TGTGCCAGCAGTGCAGGCTGGGCTTCCTACGAGCAGTACTTC.

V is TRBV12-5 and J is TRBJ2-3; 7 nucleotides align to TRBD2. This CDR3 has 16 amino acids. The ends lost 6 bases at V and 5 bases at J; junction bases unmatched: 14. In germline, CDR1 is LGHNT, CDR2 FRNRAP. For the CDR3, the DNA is TGTGCTAGTGGCCGCGGGACTACCCGGTGGGGAGATACGCAGTATTTT. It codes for CASGRGTTRWGDTQYF.

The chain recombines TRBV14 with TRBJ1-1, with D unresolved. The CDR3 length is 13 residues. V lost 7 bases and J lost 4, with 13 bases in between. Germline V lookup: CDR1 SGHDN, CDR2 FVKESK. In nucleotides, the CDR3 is TGTGCCAGCAACCGAGGGCCCGGCACTGAAGCTTTCTTT. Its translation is CASNRGPGTEAFF. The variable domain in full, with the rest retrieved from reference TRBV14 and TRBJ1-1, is EAGVTQFPSHSVIEKGQTVTLRCDPISGHDNLYWYRRVMGKEIKFLLHFVKESKQDESGMPNNRFLAERTGGTYSTLKVQPAELEDSGVYFCASNRGPGTEAFFGQGTRLTVV.

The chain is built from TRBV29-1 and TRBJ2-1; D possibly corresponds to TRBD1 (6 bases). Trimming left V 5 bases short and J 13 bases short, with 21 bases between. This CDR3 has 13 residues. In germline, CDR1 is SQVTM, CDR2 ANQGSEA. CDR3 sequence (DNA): TGCAGCGTTCATAACGCACAGGGTGGGACCCAGTTCTTC. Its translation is CSVHNAQGGTQFF.